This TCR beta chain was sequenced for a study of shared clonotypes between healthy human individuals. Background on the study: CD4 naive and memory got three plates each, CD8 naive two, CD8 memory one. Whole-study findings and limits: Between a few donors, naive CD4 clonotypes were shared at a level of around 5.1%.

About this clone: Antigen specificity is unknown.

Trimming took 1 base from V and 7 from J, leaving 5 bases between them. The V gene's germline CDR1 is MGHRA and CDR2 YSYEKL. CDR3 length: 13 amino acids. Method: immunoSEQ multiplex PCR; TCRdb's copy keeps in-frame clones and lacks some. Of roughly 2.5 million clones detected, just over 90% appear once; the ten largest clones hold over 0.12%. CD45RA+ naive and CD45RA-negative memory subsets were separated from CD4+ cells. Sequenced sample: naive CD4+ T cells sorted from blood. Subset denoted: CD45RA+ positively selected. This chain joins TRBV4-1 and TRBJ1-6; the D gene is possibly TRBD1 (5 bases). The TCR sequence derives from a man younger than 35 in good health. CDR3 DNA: TGCGCCAGCAGCCAAGCAGGGAATTCACCCCTCCACTTT. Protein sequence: CASSQAGNSPLHF.